This is a list of T cell receptor beta chains from one sample in a study of control samples from healthy donors and cancer patients. Sequenced by immunoSEQ multiplex PCR; TCRdb stores in-frame clones only, minus some. Of 74,000 or so clones in the sample, about 88% were seen once. The specimen was blood. These receptors came from a man aged 50-60 years in good health. CDR3s include the opening cysteine and the closing phenylalanine or tryptophan. A D gene is named only where the DNA matches it firmly. Clone sizes are given selectively: once, few, many, or a class where the clone is expanded.

-,TRBJ2-7,TRBV4-1,TRBD1,CASSQVPDRGNYEQYF,TGCGCCAGCAGCCAAGTCCCGGACAGGGGAAACTACGAGCAGTACTTC
-,TRBJ1-1,TRBV7-9,-,CASSLALVLNTEAFF,TGTGCCAGCAGCTTAGCGCTGGTCCTGAACACTGAAGCTTTCTTT
once,TRBJ1-2,TRBV11-2,-,CASSLSGTLNYGYTF,TGTGCCAGCAGCTTATCCGGGACACTAAACTATGGCTACACCTTC
-,TRBJ1-1,TRBV7-2,-,CASSWDRATEAFF,TGTGCCAGCAGTTGGGACCGTGCGACTGAAGCTTTCTTT
-,TRBJ1-5,TRBV5-6,TRBD1,CASSLAGGSNQPQHF,TGTGCCAGCAGCTTGGCAGGGGGCAGCAATCAGCCCCAGCATTTT
-,TRBJ1-5,TRBV3-1/TRBV3-2,TRBD1,CASNRGLGQPQHF,TGTGCCTCAAACAGGGGGCTGGGGCAGCCCCAGCATTTT
-,TRBJ1-1,TRBV30,TRBD1,CAWTTGTNTEAFF,TGTGCCTGGACGACAGGGACTAACACTGAAGCTTTCTTT
-,TRBJ2-1,TRBV7-2,TRBD2,CASSPAGTRTYNEQFF,TGTGCCAGCAGCCCAGCGGGGACCCGAACCTACAATGAGCAGTTCTTC
-,TRBJ2-3,TRBV20-1,TRBD2,CSASSGLGPDTQYF,TGCAGTGCTAGTTCGGGACTAGGACCAGATACGCAGTATTTT
-,TRBJ1-1,TRBV5-8,TRBD1,CASSFFPGGIKRDSEAFF,TGTGCCAGCAGCTTTTTTCCAGGGGGCATAAAAAGGGACTCTGAAGCTTTCTTT
-,TRBJ1-5,TRBV18,-,CASSPDGFNQPQHF,TGTGCCAGCTCACCGGACGGCTTCAATCAGCCCCAGCATTTT
-,TRBJ2-1,TRBV5-6,TRBD2,CASSALSSGGLSNEQFF,TGTGCCAGCAGCGCATTATCTAGCGGGGGGTTAAGCAATGAGCAGTTCTTC
once,TRBJ2-5,TRBV6-1,TRBD2,CASSELAGGEETQYF,TGTGCCAGCAGTGAACTAGCGGGGGGGGAAGAGACCCAGTACTTC
-,TRBJ2-7,TRBV10-3,-,CAISQDTYEQYF,TGTGCCATCAGTCAGGATACCTACGAGCAGTACTTC
-,TRBJ2-7,TRBV5-6,-,CASSWLRLRDNAGEQYF,TGTGCCAGCTCCTGGCTTCGGTTACGAGACAACGCGGGCGAGCAGTACTTC
-,TRBJ1-4,TRBV28,TRBD1,CATTTGANEKLFF,TGTGCCACTACAACAGGGGCTAATGAAAAACTGTTTTTT
once,TRBJ1-1,TRBV6-2/TRBV6-3,TRBD1,CASSFPPGQGEAEAFF,TGTGCCAGCAGTTTCCCCCCGGGACAGGGGGAGGCTGAAGCTTTCTTT
-,TRBJ1-3,TRBV7-2,TRBD1,CATTTGTDSGNTIYF,TGTGCCACCACGACAGGGACCGATTCTGGAAACACCATATATTTT
-,TRBJ2-2,TRBV4-3,-,CASSQVLISTGELFF,TGCGCCAGCAGCCAAGTCCTCATTTCCACCGGGGAGCTGTTTTTT
-,TRBJ2-7,TRBV5-1,-,CASSNRYRDPTYEQYF,TGCGCCAGCAGCAACAGATACAGGGACCCTACCTACGAGCAGTACTTC
-,TRBJ2-3,TRBV19,TRBD1,CASSTTGGTDTQYF,TGTGCCAGTAGTACCACAGGGGGCACAGATACGCAGTATTTT
-,TRBJ2-7,TRBV5-6,-,CASSFSVAYYEQYF,TGTGCCAGCAGCTTTAGTGTAGCGTACTACGAGCAGTACTTC
-,TRBJ1-1,TRBV27,TRBD1,CASNLQGAVSTEAFF,TGTGCCAGCAATCTACAGGGGGCTGTTTCCACTGAAGCTTTCTTT
-,TRBJ2-2,TRBV13,TRBD1,CASSPQTGGTGELFF,TGTGCCAGCAGCCCACAGACAGGGGGCACCGGGGAGCTGTTTTTT
once,TRBJ1-2,TRBV4-2,-,CASSQKVADNYGYTF,TGTGCCAGCAGCCAAAAGGTGGCAGACAACTATGGCTACACCTTC
once,TRBJ1-6,TRBV7-6,-,CASSRTAAYNSPLHF,TGTGCCAGCAGCCGGACGGCTGCCTATAATTCACCCCTCCACTTT
-,TRBJ1-4,TRBV10-1,TRBD1,CASGSTGTGLFF,TGCGCCAGCGGGAGCACCGGGACAGGGCTGTTTTTT
-,TRBJ1-6,TRBV7-2,-,CASSLESSNSPLHF,TGTGCCAGCAGCTTAGAATCAAGTAATTCACCCCTCCACTTT
-,TRBJ1-5,TRBV5-1,-,CASSLDSHDQPQHF,TGCGCCAGCAGCCTGGACAGCCATGACCAGCCCCAGCATTTT
-,TRBJ1-5,TRBV19,-,CASSKDQESSNQPQHF,TGTGCCAGTAGTAAAGACCAGGAGAGTAGCAATCAGCCCCAGCATTTT
-,TRBJ1-6,TRBV30,-,CAWSVRGQDSPLHF,TGTGCCTGGAGTGTGAGAGGCCAGGATTCACCCCTCCACTTT
-,TRBJ2-3,TRBV15,TRBD2,CATSTGGDTDTQYF,TGTGCCACCAGCACCGGGGGGGACACAGATACGCAGTATTTT
once,TRBJ2-5,TRBV5-8,-,CASTQARQETQYF,TGTGCCAGCACCCAAGCGAGACAAGAGACCCAGTACTTC
-,TRBJ1-2,TRBV7-9,-,CASSLSEGVGGYTF,TGTGCCAGCAGCTTAAGCGAGGGGGTTGGTGGCTACACCTTC
-,TRBJ1-2,TRBV11-2,-,CASSFTGSGGYTF,TGTGCCAGCAGCTTTACAGGGTCGGGAGGCTACACCTTC
-,TRBJ2-2,TRBV5-4,TRBD1,CASSSRTGVFTGELFF,TGTGCCAGCAGCTCCCGGACAGGGGTGTTCACCGGGGAGCTGTTTTTT
few,TRBJ1-5,TRBV5-6,-,CASSSSMSGRPQHF,TGTGCCAGCAGCTCCTCAATGTCTGGGAGGCCCCAGCATTTT
once,TRBJ2-7,TRBV9,-,CASSVAHRALHEQYF,TGTGCCAGCAGCGTAGCCCACAGGGCTCTCCACGAGCAGTACTTC
-,TRBJ2-5,TRBV5-1,-,CASSLAWQARETQYF,TGCGCCAGCAGCTTGGCGTGGCAGGCGAGGGAGACCCAGTACTTC
-,TRBJ2-2,TRBV5-1,-,CASSSRTQNTGELFF,TGCGCCAGCAGCTCCCGGACACAGAACACCGGGGAGCTGTTTTTT